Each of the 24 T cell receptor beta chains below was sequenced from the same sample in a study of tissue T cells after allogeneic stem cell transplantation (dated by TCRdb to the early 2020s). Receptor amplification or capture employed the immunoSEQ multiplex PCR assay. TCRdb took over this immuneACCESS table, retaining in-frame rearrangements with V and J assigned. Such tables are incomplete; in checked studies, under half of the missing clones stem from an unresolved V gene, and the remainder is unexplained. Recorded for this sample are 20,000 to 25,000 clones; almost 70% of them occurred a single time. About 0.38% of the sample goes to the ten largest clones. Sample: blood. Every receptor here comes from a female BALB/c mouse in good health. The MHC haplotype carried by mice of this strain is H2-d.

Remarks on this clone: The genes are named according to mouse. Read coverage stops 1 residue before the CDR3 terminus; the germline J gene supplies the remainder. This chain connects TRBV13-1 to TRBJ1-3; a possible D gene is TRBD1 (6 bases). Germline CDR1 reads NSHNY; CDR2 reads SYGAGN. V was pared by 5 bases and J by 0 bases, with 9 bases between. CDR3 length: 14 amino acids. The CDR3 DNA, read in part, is TGTGCCAGCAGGGAACAGGGTTCTGGAAATACGCTCTAT. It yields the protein CASREQGSGNTLY. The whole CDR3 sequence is CASREQGSGNTLYF.

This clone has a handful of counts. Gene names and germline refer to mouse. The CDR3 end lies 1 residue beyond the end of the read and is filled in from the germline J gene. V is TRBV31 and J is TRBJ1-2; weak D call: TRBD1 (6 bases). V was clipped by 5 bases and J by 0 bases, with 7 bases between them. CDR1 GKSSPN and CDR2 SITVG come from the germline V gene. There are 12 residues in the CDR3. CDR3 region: CAWGQTNSDYTF. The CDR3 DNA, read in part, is TGTGCCTGGGGACAGACAAACTCCGACTACACC.

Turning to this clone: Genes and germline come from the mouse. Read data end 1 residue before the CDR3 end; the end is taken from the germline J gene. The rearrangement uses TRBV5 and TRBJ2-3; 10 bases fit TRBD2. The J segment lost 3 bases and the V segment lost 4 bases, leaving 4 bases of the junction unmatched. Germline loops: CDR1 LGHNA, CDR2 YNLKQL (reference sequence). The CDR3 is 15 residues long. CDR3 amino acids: CASSLLWGGAETLYF. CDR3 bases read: TGTGCCAGCAGCCTCCTCTGGGGGGGCGCAGAAACGCTGTAT.

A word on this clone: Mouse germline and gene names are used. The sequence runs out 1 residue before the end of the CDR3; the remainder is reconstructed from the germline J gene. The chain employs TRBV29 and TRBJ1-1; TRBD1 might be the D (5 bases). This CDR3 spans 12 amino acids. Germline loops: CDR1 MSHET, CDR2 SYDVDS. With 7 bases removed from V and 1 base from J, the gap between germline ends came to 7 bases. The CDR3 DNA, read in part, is TGTGCTAGCAAGGGACCGAACACAGAAGTCTTC. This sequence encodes CASKGPNTEVF. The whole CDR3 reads CASKGPNTEVFF.

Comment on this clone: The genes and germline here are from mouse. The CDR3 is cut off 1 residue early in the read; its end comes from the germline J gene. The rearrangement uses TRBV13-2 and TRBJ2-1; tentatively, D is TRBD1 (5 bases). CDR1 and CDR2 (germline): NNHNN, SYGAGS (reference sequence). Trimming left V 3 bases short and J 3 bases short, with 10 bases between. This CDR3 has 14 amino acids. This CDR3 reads CASGATDIYAEQFF. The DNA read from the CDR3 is TGTGCCAGCGGTGCGACGGACATCTATGCTGAGCAGTTC.

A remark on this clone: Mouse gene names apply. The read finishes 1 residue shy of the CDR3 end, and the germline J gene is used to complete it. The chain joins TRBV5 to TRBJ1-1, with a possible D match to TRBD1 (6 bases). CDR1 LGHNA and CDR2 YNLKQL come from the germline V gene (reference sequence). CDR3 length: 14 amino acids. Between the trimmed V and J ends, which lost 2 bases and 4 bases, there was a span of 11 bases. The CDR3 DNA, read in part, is TGTGCCAGCAGCCAAACAGGGAAGGGCACAGAAGTCTTC. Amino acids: CASSQTGKGTEVF. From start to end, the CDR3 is CASSQTGKGTEVFF.

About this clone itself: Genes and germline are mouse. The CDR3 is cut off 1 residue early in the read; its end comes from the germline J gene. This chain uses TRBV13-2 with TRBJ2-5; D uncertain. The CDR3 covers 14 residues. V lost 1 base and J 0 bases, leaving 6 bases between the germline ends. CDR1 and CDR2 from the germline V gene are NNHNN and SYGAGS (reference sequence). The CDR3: CASGDSINQDTQYF. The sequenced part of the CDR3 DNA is TGTGCCAGCGGTGATTCAATTAACCAAGACACCCAGTAC.

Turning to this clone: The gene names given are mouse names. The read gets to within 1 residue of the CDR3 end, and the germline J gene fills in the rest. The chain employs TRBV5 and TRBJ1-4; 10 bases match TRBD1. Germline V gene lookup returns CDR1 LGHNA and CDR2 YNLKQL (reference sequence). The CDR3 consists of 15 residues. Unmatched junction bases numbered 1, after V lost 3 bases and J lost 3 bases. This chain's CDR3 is CASSQGQGTNERLFF. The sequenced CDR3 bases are TGTGCCAGCAGCCAGGGACAGGGGACCAACGAAAGATTATTT.

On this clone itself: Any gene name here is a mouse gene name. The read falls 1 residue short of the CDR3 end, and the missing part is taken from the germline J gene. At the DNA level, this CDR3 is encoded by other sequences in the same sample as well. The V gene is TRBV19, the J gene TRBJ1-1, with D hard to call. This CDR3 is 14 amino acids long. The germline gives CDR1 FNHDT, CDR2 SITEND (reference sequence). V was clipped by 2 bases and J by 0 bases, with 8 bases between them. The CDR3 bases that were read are TGTGCCAGCAGTATCGGCGGTGCAAACACAGAAGTCTTC. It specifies CASSIGGANTEVF. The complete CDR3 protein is CASSIGGANTEVFF.

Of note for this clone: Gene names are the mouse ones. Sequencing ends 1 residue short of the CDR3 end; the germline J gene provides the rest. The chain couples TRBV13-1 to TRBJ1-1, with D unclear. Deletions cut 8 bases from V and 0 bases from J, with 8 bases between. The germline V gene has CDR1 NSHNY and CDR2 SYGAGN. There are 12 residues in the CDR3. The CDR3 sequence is CARTYANTEVFF. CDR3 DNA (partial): TGTGCCAGAACATATGCAAACACAGAAGTCTTC.

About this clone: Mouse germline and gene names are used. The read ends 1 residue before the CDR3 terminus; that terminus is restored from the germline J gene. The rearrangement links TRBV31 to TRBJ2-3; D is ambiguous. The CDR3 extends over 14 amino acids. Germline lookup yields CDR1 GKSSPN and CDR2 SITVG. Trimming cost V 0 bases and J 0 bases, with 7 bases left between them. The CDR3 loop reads CAWSLETSAETLYF. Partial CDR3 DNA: TGTGCCTGGAGTCTGGAGACTAGTGCAGAAACGCTGTAT.

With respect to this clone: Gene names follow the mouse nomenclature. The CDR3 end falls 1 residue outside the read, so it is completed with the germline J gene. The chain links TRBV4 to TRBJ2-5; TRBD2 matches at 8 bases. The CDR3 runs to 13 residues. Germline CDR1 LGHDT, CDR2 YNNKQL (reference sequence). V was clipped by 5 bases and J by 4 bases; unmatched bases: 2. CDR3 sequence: CASSPGLEDTQYF. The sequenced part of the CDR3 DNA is TGTGCCAGCAGCCCGGGACTGGAAGACACCCAGTAC.

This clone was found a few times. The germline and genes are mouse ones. CDR3 in amino acids: CGARDRDNQAPLF. The CDR3 DNA, read in part, is TGTGGTGCTAGGGACAGGGACAACCAGGCTCCGCTT. The chain recombines TRBV20 with TRBJ1-5, with D perhaps matching TRBD1 (5 bases). The sequenced fragment ends 1 residue before the CDR3 boundary, so the rest is inferred from the germline J gene. This CDR3 has 13 residues. Trimming removed 0 bases at V and 2 bases at J, with 5 bases between. Germline CDR1 and CDR2: GFQATS and STVNSAI.

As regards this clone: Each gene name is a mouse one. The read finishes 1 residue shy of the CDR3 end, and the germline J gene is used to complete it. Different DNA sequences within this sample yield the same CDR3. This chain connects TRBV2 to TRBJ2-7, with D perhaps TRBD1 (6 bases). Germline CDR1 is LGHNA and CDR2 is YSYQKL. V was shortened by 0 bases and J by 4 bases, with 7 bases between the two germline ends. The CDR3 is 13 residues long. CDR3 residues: CASSQEGGYEQYF. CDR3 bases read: TGTGCCAGCAGCCAAGAAGGGGGATATGAACAGTAC.

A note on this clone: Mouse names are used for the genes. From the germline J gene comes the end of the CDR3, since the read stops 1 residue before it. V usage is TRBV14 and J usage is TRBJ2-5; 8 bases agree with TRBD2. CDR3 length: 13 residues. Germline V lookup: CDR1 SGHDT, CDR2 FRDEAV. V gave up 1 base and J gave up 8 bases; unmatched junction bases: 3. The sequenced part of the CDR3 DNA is TGTGCCAGCAGTTTCGGGGGGGGCGGCACCCAGTAC. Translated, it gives CASSFGGGGTQY. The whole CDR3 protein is CASSFGGGGTQYF.

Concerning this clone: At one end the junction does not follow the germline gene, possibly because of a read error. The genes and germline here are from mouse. CDR3: CVSGPGQGSGNTLYF. The CDR3 DNA, read in part, is TGTGTCAGCGGTCCGGGACAGGGTTCTGGAAATACGCTCTAT. This chain links TRBV13-2 with TRBJ1-3, with 9 bases lining up with TRBD1. From the germline J gene comes the end of the CDR3, since the read stops 1 residue before it. CDR1 and CDR2 from the germline V gene are NNHNN and SYGAGS (reference sequence). This CDR3 is built from 15 residues.

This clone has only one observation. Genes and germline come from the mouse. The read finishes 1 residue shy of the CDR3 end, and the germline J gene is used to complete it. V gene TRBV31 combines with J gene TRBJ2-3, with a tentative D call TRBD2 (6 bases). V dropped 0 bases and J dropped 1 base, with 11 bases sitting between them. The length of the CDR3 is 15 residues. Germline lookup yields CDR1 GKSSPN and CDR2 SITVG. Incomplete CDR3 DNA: TGTGCCTGGAGTCTATCTGGGGATGGTGCAGAAACGCTGTAT. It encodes CAWSLSGDGAETLY. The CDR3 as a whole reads CAWSLSGDGAETLYF.

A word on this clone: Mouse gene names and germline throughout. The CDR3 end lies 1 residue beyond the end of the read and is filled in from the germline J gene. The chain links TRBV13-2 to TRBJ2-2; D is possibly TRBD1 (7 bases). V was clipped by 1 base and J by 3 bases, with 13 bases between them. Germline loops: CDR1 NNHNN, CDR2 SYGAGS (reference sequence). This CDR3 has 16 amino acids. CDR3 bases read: TGTGCCAGCGGTGATAGGAGGGGGCCGGACACCGGGCAGCTCTAC. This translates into CASGDRRGPDTGQLY. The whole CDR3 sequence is CASGDRRGPDTGQLYF.

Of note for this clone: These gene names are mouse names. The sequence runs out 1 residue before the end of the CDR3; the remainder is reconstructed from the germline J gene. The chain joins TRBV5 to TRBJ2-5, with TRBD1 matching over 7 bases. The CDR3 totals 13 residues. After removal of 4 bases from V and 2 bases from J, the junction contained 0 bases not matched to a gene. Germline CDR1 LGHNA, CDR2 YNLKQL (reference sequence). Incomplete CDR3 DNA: TGTGCCAGCAGCCGGGACAGCCAAGACACCCAGTAC. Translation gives CASSRDSQDTQY. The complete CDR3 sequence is CASSRDSQDTQYF.

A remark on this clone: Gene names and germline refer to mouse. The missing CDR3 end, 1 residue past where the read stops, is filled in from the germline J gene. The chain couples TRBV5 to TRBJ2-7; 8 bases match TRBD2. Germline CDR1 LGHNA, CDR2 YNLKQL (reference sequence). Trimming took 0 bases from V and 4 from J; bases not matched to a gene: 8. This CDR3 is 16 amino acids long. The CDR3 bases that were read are TGTGCCAGCAGCCAAGATGGGCGGGGGGGCGAGTATGAACAGTAC. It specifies CASSQDGRGGEYEQY. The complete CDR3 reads CASSQDGRGGEYEQYF.

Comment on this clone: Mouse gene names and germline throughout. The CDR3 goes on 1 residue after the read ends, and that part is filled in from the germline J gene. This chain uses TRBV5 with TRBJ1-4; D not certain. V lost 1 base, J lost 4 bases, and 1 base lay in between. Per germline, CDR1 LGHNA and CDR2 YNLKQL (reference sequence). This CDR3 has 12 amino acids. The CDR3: CASSQGNERLFF. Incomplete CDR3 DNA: TGTGCCAGCAGCCAAGGCAACGAAAGATTATTT.

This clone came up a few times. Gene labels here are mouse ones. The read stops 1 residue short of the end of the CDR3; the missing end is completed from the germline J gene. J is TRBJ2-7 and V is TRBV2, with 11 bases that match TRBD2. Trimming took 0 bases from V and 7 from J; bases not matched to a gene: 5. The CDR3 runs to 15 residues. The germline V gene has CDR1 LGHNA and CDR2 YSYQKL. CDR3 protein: CASSQDLLGGLEQYF. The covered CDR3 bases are TGTGCCAGCAGCCAAGATCTACTGGGGGGGCTGGAACAGTAC.

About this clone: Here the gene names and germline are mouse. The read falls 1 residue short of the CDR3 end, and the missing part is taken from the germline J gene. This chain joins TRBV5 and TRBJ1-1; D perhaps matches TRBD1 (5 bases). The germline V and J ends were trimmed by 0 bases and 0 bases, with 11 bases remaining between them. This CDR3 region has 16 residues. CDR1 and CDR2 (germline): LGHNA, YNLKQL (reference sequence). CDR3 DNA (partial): TGTGCCAGCAGCCAAGATGAGACAGATGCAAACACAGAAGTCTTC. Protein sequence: CASSQDETDANTEVF. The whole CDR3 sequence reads CASSQDETDANTEVFF.

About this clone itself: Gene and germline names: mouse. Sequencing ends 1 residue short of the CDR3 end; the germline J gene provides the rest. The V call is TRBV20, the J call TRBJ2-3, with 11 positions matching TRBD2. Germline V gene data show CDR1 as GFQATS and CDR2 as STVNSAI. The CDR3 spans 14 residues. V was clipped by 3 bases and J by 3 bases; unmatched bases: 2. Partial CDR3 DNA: TGTGGTGCTAGACTGGGGGGGCGCGCAGAAACGCTGTAT. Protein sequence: CGARLGGRAETLY. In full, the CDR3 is CGARLGGRAETLYF.